One sample yielded the 29 T cell receptor beta chains listed below, sequenced in a study of blood T cell repertoires in COVID-19. This table comes from immunoSEQ multiplex PCR, and its TCRdb copy is limited to in-frame clones, with some not included. The sample records under 95,000 clones, 80% to 90% being singletons. The sample taken for sequencing was peripheral blood. The origin of the receptors is a human donor with acute or convalescent COVID-19. The donor label of this sample is uncertain.

V is TRBV5-1 and J is TRBJ2-7; 9 nucleotides agree with TRBD2. Germline V gives CDR1 SGHRS, CDR2 YFSETQ. J gave up 6 bases and V 2 bases, and 12 bases lay outside the gene matches. The CDR3 totals 16 residues. The CDR3: CASSFLSAGGISEQYF. DNA of the CDR3: TGCGCCAGCAGCTTTTTGTCAGCGGGGGGTATAAGCGAGCAGTACTTC. The whole variable domain, remainder taken from reference TRBV5-1 and TRBJ2-7, is KAGVTQTPRYLIKTRGQQVTLSCSPISGHRSVSWYQQTPGQGLQFLFEYFSETQRNKGNFPGRFSGRQFSNSRSEMNVSTLELGDSALYLCASSFLSAGGISEQYFGPGTRLTVT.

The chain has TRBV19 and TRBJ2-2, with TRBD1 matching over 8 bases. CDR1 LNHDA and CDR2 SQIVND come from the germline V gene (reference sequence). The CDR3 runs 14 residues. Unmatched junction bases numbered 2, after V lost 7 bases and J lost 1 base. The CDR3 nucleotides read TGTGCCAGTACCAGGGGGCTGAACACCGGGGAGCTGTTTTTT. Protein: CASTRGLNTGELFF.

This sequence joins TRBV28 and TRBJ2-7; TRBD2 matches 12 bases. The J segment lost 0 bases and the V segment lost 8 bases, leaving 5 bases of the junction unmatched. Germline V gene data show CDR1 as MDHEN and CDR2 as SYDVKM. The CDR3 is made up of 15 amino acids. As DNA, the CDR3 is TGTGCCAGCCGCTGGGGACTAGCGGGCTCCTACGAGCAGTACTTC. It encodes CASRWGLAGSYEQYF.

The V call is TRBV3-1 (or the pseudogene TRBV3-2), the J call TRBJ2-7; D unresolved. V lost 4 bases to trimming and J lost 0 bases, with 10 bases between them. This CDR3 spans 14 amino acids. Germline V gives CDR1 LGHDT, CDR2 YNNKEL (reference sequence). The CDR3 region is CASSRSRDSYEQYF. The CDR3 coding sequence is TGTGCCAGCAGCCGGAGCAGAGACTCCTACGAGCAGTACTTC.

The chain links TRBV4-1 to TRBJ1-5; D gene ambiguous. The ends were cut back, 5 bases at V and 3 bases at J, with 11 bases in the middle. Germline CDR1 reads MGHRA; CDR2 reads YSYEKL. The CDR3 runs to 14 residues. CDR3 in DNA: TGCGCCAGCAGCTCCCCGACTGTCAATCAGCCCCAGCATTTT. It translates to CASSSPTVNQPQHF.

The genes are TRBV6-5 and TRBJ1-1, with 8 bases lining up with TRBD1. The CDR3 covers 15 residues. Germline values: CDR1 MNHEY, CDR2 SVGAGI. After removal of 2 bases from V and 4 bases from J, the junction contained 6 bases not matched to a gene. CDR3 sequence (DNA): TGTGCCAGCAGTTACGAATCCACAGGGGGCACTGAAGCTTTCTTT. It encodes CASSYESTGGTEAFF.

This clone was found a few times. The chain has TRBV7-9 and TRBJ1-1; the match to TRBD1 covers 9 bases. CDR3 length: 13 amino acids. V was pared by 5 bases and J by 7 bases, with 5 bases of the junction left unmatched. CDR1 is SEHNR, CDR2 FQNEAQ, per germline (reference sequence). CDR3 sequence reads: CASSRTGGLEAFF. The CDR3 DNA sequence: TGTGCCAGCAGCCGTACAGGGGGCCTTGAAGCTTTCTTT.

This chain links TRBV20-1 with TRBJ2-4; no definite D call. The CDR3 runs to 10 residues. V was cut by 4 bases and J by 5 bases, with 3 bases left in between. Germline CDR1 and CDR2: DFQATT and SNEGSKA (reference sequence). The CDR3 DNA sequence: TGCAGTGCTACGGAAAACATTCAGTACTTC. Its translation: CSATENIQYF.

The gene calls are TRBV27 and TRBJ2-5; 12 bases agree with TRBD1. CDR3 size: 16 residues. CDR1 is MNHEY and CDR2 is SMNVEV in the germline V gene (reference sequence). Trimming removed 5 bases from V and 4 bases from J; junction bases left unmatched: 8. CDR3 protein: CASSHLGQGAGETQYF. For the CDR3, the DNA is TGTGCCAGCAGTCACCTGGGACAGGGGGCTGGAGAGACCCAGTACTTC.

This sequence joins TRBV27 and TRBJ1-1; 11 bases line up with TRBD1. After removal of 10 bases from V and 0 bases from J, the junction contained 7 bases not matched to a gene. The length of the CDR3 is 15 residues. CDR1 is MNHEY, CDR2 SMNVEV, per germline (reference sequence). CDR3 residues: CATRADRGLNTEAFF. The DNA of the CDR3 is TGTGCCACCAGAGCGGACAGGGGGCTGAACACTGAAGCTTTCTTT.

The chain employs TRBV6-5 and TRBJ2-1; 10 bases align to TRBD2. With V trimmed by 6 bases and J by 4 bases, 6 bases remained unmatched. The germline V gene has CDR1 MNHEY and CDR2 SVGAGI. The CDR3 covers 15 residues. The CDR3 coding sequence is TGTGCCAGCAGACCCAGGACTAGCGGTTACAATGAGCAGTTCTTC. Amino acids: CASRPRTSGYNEQFF.

The count of this clone is one. The V call is TRBV3-1 (or the pseudogene TRBV3-2), the J call TRBJ2-3, with 12 bases fitting TRBD2. CDR1 and CDR2 from the germline V gene are LGHDT and YNNKEL (reference sequence). The trim removed 5 bases at V and 2 bases at J, leaving 8 bases unmatched. The CDR3 has 17 amino acids. This CDR3 is CASSTRLAGVHTDTQYF. The CDR3 coding sequence is TGTGCCAGCAGCACCCGACTAGCGGGGGTTCACACAGATACGCAGTATTTT.

This clone was seen a single time. The chain combines TRBV7-8 with TRBJ2-7; 8 bases agree with TRBD1. CDR1 and CDR2 from the germline V gene are SGHVS and FQNEAQ. This CDR3 has 16 amino acids. V was clipped by 3 bases and J by 5 bases; unmatched bases: 12. The CDR3 DNA reads as TGTGCCAGCAGCTTCGGTGCCAGGACAGGGAACGACGAGCAGTACTTC. Its translation is CASSFGARTGNDEQYF.

The genes are TRBV11-2 and TRBJ1-4, with a weak D call TRBD1 (6 bases). V was shortened by 3 bases and J by 6 bases, with 11 bases between the two germline ends. This CDR3 has 14 amino acids. The V gene's germline CDR1 is SGHAT and CDR2 FQNNGV. CDR3 residues: CASSFQGNHEKLFF. The CDR3 coding sequence is TGTGCCAGCAGCTTCCAGGGGAATCATGAAAAACTGTTTTTT.

The V gene is TRBV9, the J gene TRBJ2-1, with a possible D match to TRBD2 (6 bases). The CDR3 contains 15 residues. In germline, CDR1 is SGDLS, CDR2 YYNGEE. V shed 0 bases and J shed 4 bases, with 11 bases lying between them. The CDR3 spells CASSVGGGVYNEQFF. CDR3 nucleotides: TGTGCCAGCAGCGTAGGTGGAGGGGTTTACAATGAGCAGTTCTTC.

This rearrangement joins TRBV7-2 to TRBJ2-7; the match to TRBD1 covers 9 bases. Germline V lookup: CDR1 SGHTA, CDR2 FQGNSA. The CDR3 contains 14 residues. Trimming at V came to 5 bases and at J to 3 bases, leaving 5 bases not matched to a gene. This CDR3 reads CASSPGTGIYEQYF. As DNA, the CDR3 is TGTGCCAGCAGCCCTGGGACAGGGATCTACGAGCAGTACTTC.

The chain uses TRBV10-2 and TRBJ2-7, with TRBD2 matching 13 bases. Per the germline V gene, CDR1 is WSHSY and CDR2 is SAAADI. This CDR3 has 17 residues. V lost 5 bases, J lost 4 bases, and 11 bases stayed unmatched. CDR3 in DNA: TGCGCCAGCAGTTTTTCCGGGACTAGCGGGGTAGTATACGAGCAGTACTTC. It is translated as CASSFSGTSGVVYEQYF.

This chain connects TRBV5-6 to TRBJ1-1; 10 bases agree with TRBD1. The ends lost 1 base at V and 4 bases at J; junction bases unmatched: 4. CDR3 length equals 15 residues. The germline CDR1 and CDR2 sequences are SGHDT and YYEEEE. The CDR3 DNA follows: TGTGCCAGCAGCTTGAGGGGGACAGGGGCCACTGAAGCTTTCTTT. Encoded protein: CASSLRGTGATEAFF. Based on the CDR3 plus reference TRBV5-6 and TRBJ1-1, the full variable domain is DAGVTQSPTHLIKTRGQQVTLRCSPKSGHDTVSWYQQALGQGPQFIFQYYEEEERQRGNFPDRFSGHQFPNYSSELNVNALLLGDSALYLCASSLRGTGATEAFFGQGTRLTVV.

Concerning this clone: A read error may be the cause here, since a much bigger clone is one base away. The chain couples TRBV12-3 or TRBV12-4 to TRBJ1-1; no reliable D call. The CDR3 totals 13 residues. With 3 bases removed from V and 0 bases from J, the gap between germline ends came to 5 bases. CDR3: CASSFPLNTEAFF. CDR3 nucleotides: TGTGCCAGCAGTTTCCCCTTGAACACTGAAGCTTTCTTT.

The chain carries TRBV3-1 (or the pseudogene TRBV3-2) and TRBJ1-4; 9 bases map to TRBD1. This CDR3 is 15 amino acids long. V shed 4 bases, J shed 8 bases, and the junction held 8 bases outside the gene matches. Germline-derived CDR1 and CDR2 are LGHDT and YNNKEL (reference sequence). DNA of the CDR3: TGTGCCAGCAGCCTATCTGGGACAGGGTCCGAAAAACTGTTTTTT. Translation: CASSLSGTGSEKLFF.

This chain links TRBV6-5 with TRBJ1-1, with D perhaps TRBD1 (5 bases). V lost 4 bases and J 5 bases, leaving 17 bases between the germline ends. The CDR3 loop spans 15 amino acids. CDR1 MNHEY and CDR2 SVGAGI come from the germline V gene. The CDR3 DNA follows: TGTGCCAGCAGTTCCGAACGGCAGGGAAGGACTGAAGCTTTCTTT. Amino acid sequence: CASSSERQGRTEAFF.

The chain couples TRBV30 to TRBJ1-4; 8 positions agree with TRBD1. CDR1 and CDR2 (germline): GTSNPN, SVGIG (reference sequence). The CDR3 has 15 amino acids. V was clipped by 3 bases and J by 7 bases; unmatched bases: 10. CDR3 DNA sequence: TGTGCCTGGAGCCTCGGCAGGGGGCTTGTTGAAAAACTGTTTTTT. Amino acids: CAWSLGRGLVEKLFF.

The chain carries TRBV10-3 and TRBJ1-1; perhaps TRBD1 as D (6 bases). Between the trimmed V and J ends, which lost 5 bases and 1 base, there was a span of 11 bases. Germline V gene lookup returns CDR1 ENHRY and CDR2 SYGVKD. The CDR3 is made up of 14 amino acids. The CDR3 loop is CAISTDRWNTEAFF. DNA for the CDR3: TGTGCCATCAGTACGGACAGATGGAACACTGAAGCTTTCTTT.

This chain uses TRBV18 with TRBJ1-5; D unresolved. Germline CDR1 KGHSH, CDR2 LQKENI. V dropped 2 bases and J dropped 0 bases, with 8 bases sitting between them. The CDR3 length is 15 residues. The CDR3 loop is CASSPGTDSNQPQHF. The CDR3 DNA reads as TGTGCCAGCTCACCAGGAACAGATAGCAATCAGCCCCAGCATTTT.

The V gene is TRBV2, the J gene TRBJ2-7, with unresolved D. CDR1 is SNHLY and CDR2 is FYNNEI in the germline V gene. The CDR3 spans 10 residues. The V and J ends lost 6 bases and 3 bases respectively, with 3 bases between them. As DNA, the CDR3 is TGTGCCAGCAGCCACTACGAGCAGTACTTC. Translated, it gives CASSHYEQYF.

The chain has TRBV10-1 and TRBJ1-5, with 9 bases fitting TRBD1. CDR1 is WNHNN, CDR2 SYGVQD, per germline (reference sequence). The CDR3 runs 13 residues. Trimming removed 6 bases from V and 4 bases from J; junction bases left unmatched: 1. The CDR3 reads CASSGQGNQPQHF. CDR3 bases: TGCGCCAGCAGCGGACAGGGGAATCAGCCCCAGCATTTT.

The chain combines TRBV7-9 with TRBJ2-5, with TRBD2 matching over 9 bases. V lost 8 bases, J lost 3 bases, and 7 bases stayed unmatched. Germline assignment: CDR1 SEHNR and CDR2 FQNEAQ (reference sequence). This CDR3 region has 14 residues. The CDR3 DNA reads as TGTGCCAGCCTTCGTGCTAGCGGGGAAGAGACCCAGTACTTC. Its translation: CASLRASGEETQYF. Using reference TRBV7-9 and TRBJ2-5 for the parts outside the CDR3, the full variable domain is DTGVSQNPRHKITKRGQNVTFRCDPISEHNRLYWYRQTLGQGPEFLTYFQNEAQLEKSRLLSDRFSAERPKGSFSTLEIQRTEQGDSAMYLCASLRASGEETQYFGPGTRLLVL.

The chain combines TRBV30 with TRBJ2-7, with unresolved D. The CDR3 is 11 residues long. The V and J ends lost 2 bases and 3 bases respectively, with 5 bases between them. Germline values: CDR1 GTSNPN, CDR2 SVGIG (reference sequence). CDR3 DNA sequence: TGTGCCTGGAGTCAGATCTACGAGCAGTACTTC. This gives the protein CAWSQIYEQYF.

V and J are TRBV2 and TRBJ1-6; D uncertain. The CDR3 loop spans 12 amino acids. Trimming pared 6 bases from V and 14 bases from J, leaving 14 bases between. Germline V gene sequence: CDR1 SNHLY, CDR2 FYNNEI. CDR3 nucleotide sequence: TGTGCCAGCAGAATCTCACTTGAGGCCCTCCACTTT. Amino acid sequence: CASRISLEALHF. Filled out from reference TRBV2 and TRBJ1-6, the complete variable domain reads EPEVTQTPSHQVTQMGQEVILRCVPISNHLYFYWYRQILGQKVEFLVSFYNNEISEKSEIFDDQFSVERPDGSNFTLKIRSTKLEDSAMYFCASRISLEALHFGNGTRLTVT.